A selection of T cell receptor beta chains follows, all from one sample in a study of blood T cell repertoires in COVID-19. TCRdb keeps only in-frame clones here, not all; method: immunoSEQ multiplex PCR. The sample holds 90,000 or so clones, approximately 88% seen once. The sample comprised peripheral blood. The receptors derive from a man in his sixties with COVID-19, enrolled during active disease. CDR3s include the opening cysteine and the closing phenylalanine or tryptophan. Each record gives: clone size, J gene, V gene, D gene, CDR3 protein, CDR3 DNA. A D gene is named only where the DNA matches it firmly. Not every row has a clone size; where given, it reads once, few, many or a size class.

NA TRBJ2-5 TRBV2 TRBD1 CASSPTGSVETQYF TGTGCCAGCAGTCCGACAGGGTCGGTAGAGACCCAGTACTTC
NA TRBJ1-3 TRBV7-8 NA CASSLVQGHPGNTIYF TGTGCCAGCAGCTTAGTTCAGGGGCATCCTGGAAACACCATATATTTT
once TRBJ1-5 TRBV7-9 NA CASSLAGDFGGNQPQHF TGTGCCAGCAGCTTAGCAGGGGATTTTGGCGGCAATCAGCCCCAGCATTTT
NA TRBJ1-1 TRBV3-1/TRBV3-2 NA CASSQELRYREAFF TGTGCCAGCAGCCAAGAACTCCGGTATCGAGAAGCTTTCTTT
many TRBJ1-5 TRBV19 NA CASSHRGPQHF TGTGCCAGTAGTCACCGGGGGCCCCAGCATTTT
NA TRBJ2-7 TRBV24-1 NA CATSEGGSYEQYF TGTGCCACCAGTGAGGGAGGCTCCTACGAGCAGTACTTC
NA TRBJ2-7 TRBV10-1 TRBD1 CASSEDRGPYEQYF TGCGCCAGCAGTGAGGACAGGGGGCCCTACGAGCAGTACTTC
NA TRBJ2-1 TRBV10-3 NA CAINREPGFGEQFF TGTGCCATCAACCGGGAACCTGGTTTCGGTGAGCAGTTCTTC
NA TRBJ2-2 TRBV5-1 TRBD2 CASSLAGVGTGELFF TGCGCCAGCAGCCTAGCGGGAGTCGGGACCGGGGAGCTGTTTTTT
NA TRBJ2-3 TRBV7-9 TRBD1 CASSTGTVSTDTQYF TGTGCCAGCTCCACCGGGACAGTTAGCACAGATACGCAGTATTTT
NA TRBJ2-7 TRBV7-2 TRBD1 CASSNFGTGYFYEQYF TGTGCCAGCAGTAACTTTGGGACAGGGTATTTCTACGAGCAGTACTTC
NA TRBJ1-2 TRBV10-2 TRBD1 CASRADRDLTYGYTF TGCGCCAGCAGGGCAGACAGGGATCTTACCTATGGCTACACCTTC
NA TRBJ1-5 TRBV4-1 NA CASSQTAYSNQPQHF TGCGCCAGCAGCCAGACAGCTTATAGCAATCAGCCCCAGCATTTT
once TRBJ2-7 TRBV12-3/TRBV12-4 TRBD1 CASSPRDRYEQYF TGTGCCAGCAGTCCACGGGACAGATACGAGCAGTACTTC
NA TRBJ2-2 TRBV10-1 TRBD2 CASRVAGGSTGELFF TGCGCCAGCAGAGTAGCGGGAGGGAGCACCGGGGAGCTGTTTTTT
NA TRBJ2-1 TRBV5-1 TRBD2 CASSPGLAGVNEQFF TGCGCCAGCAGCCCGGGACTAGCGGGAGTTAATGAGCAGTTCTTC
few TRBJ2-2 TRBV5-1 NA CASSLQGFGELFF TGCGCCAGCAGCTTACAGGGATTCGGGGAGCTGTTTTTT
NA TRBJ2-3 TRBV10-3 NA CAISDGTDTQYF TGTGCCATCAGTGACGGCACAGATACGCAGTATTTT
NA TRBJ1-2 TRBV2 TRBD1 CASRTGQGADGYTF TGTGCCAGCAGGACGGGACAGGGGGCGGATGGCTACACCTTC
NA TRBJ2-2 TRBV4-2 NA CASSQDLDSNTGELFF TGTGCCAGCAGCCAAGATCTGGACTCGAACACCGGGGAGCTGTTTTTT
NA TRBJ2-7 TRBV19 NA CASSIDRLSYEQYF TGTGCCAGTAGTATAGACAGGCTCTCCTACGAGCAGTACTTC
few TRBJ1-1 TRBV29-1 NA CSVPPKRGGNTEAFF TGCAGCGTTCCTCCAAAGCGAGGGGGGAACACTGAAGCTTTCTTT
NA TRBJ2-2 TRBV6-5 TRBD1 CATRQGGTGELFF TGTGCCACGAGACAGGGTGGCACCGGGGAGCTGTTTTTT
NA TRBJ2-7 TRBV5-4 TRBD2 CASSLGTSGPYEQYF TGTGCCAGCAGCTTGGGGACTAGCGGACCCTACGAGCAGTACTTC
NA TRBJ2-3 TRBV27 NA CASSLGADSTDTQYF TGTGCCAGCAGTCTTGGGGCAGACAGCACAGATACGCAGTATTTT
NA TRBJ1-5 TRBV2 NA CATLPRGNSNQPQHF TGTGCCACCCTCCCAAGGGGGAATAGCAATCAGCCCCAGCATTTT